The present T cell receptor (beta chain) was sequenced within a study of T-cell reconstitution after alpha-beta-depleted transplantation in children. This CDR3 has 14 residues. V was trimmed by 7 bases and J by 0 bases, leaving 9 bases between them. The germline gives CDR1 SEHNR, CDR2 FQNEAQ (reference sequence). Unique molecular identifiers were used in preparing the TCRbeta library. From the PCR reads, TCRdb called clonotypes with MiXCR, one entry per CDR3 protein. The sample lists about 400,000 distinct CDR3 sequences, roughly 22% occurring once. The specimen was PBMCs from the stem cell graft donor, collected from the stem cell graft. The source is a human donor who donated a stem cell graft to a child with acute myeloid leukemia. V gene TRBV7-9 combines with J gene TRBJ2-2; the D gene is possibly TRBD2 (5 bases). DNA for the CDR3: TGTGCCAGCACCACTAGGCCGAACACCGGGGAGCTGTTTTTT. Protein: CASTTRPNTGELFF.